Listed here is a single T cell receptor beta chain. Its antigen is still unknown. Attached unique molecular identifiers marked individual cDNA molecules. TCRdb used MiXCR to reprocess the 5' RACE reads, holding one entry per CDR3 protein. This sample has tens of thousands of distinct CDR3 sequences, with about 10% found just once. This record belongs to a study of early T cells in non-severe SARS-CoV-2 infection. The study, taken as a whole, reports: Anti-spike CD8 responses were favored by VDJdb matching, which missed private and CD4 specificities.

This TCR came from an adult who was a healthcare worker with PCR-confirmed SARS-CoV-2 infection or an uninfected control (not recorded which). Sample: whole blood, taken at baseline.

The CDR3 loop is CAISLTGEDYTF. The CDR3 nucleotides read TGTGCCATCAGCCTGACAGGGGAAGACTACACCTTC. The chain joins TRBV10-3 to TRBJ1-2; 8 nucleotides match TRBD1. CDR1 and CDR2 from the germline V gene are ENHRY and SYGVKD. The V and J ends lost 6 bases and 10 bases, in that order; junction bases with no gene match: 7. The CDR3 length is 12 residues.